This is a list of T cell receptor beta chains from one sample in a study of T cell changes during pregnancy in multiple sclerosis. TCRdb's copy holds only in-frame clones and misses some; the assay was immunoSEQ multiplex PCR. The profile shows 58,000 or so clones, 92% of them singletons. Sequencing was performed on peripheral blood, taken in the first trimester of pregnancy. The receptors originated from a female donor with multiple sclerosis, enrolled in a pregnancy study. CDR3s include the opening cysteine and the closing phenylalanine or tryptophan. D genes are given only for firm matches. Size is omitted from some rows. Given values are once, few, many or a class for expanded clones.

v_call	clone_size	d_call	j_call	cdr3_length	cdr3_nt	cdr3_aa
TRBV7-2	-	-	TRBJ2-7	12	TGTGCCAGCAGCTTGAGCTCCTACGAGCAGTACTTC	CASSLSSYEQYF
TRBV5-4	-	-	TRBJ2-3	14	TGTGCCACCACTTTACAGGGTCCCACAGATACGCAGTATTTT	CATTLQGPTDTQYF
TRBV4-2	-	TRBD1	TRBJ1-2	15	TGTGCCAGCAGCCAAAGTGTAGGACAGGCTTATGGCTACACCTTC	CASSQSVGQAYGYTF
TRBV15	-	-	TRBJ2-3	15	TGTGCCACCAGCAGAGATCCGGGGAGTCAGGATACGCAGTATTTT	CATSRDPGSQDTQYF
TRBV27	-	TRBD1	TRBJ2-1	13	TGTGCCAGCAGACGGACAGGGATCAATGAGCAGTTCTTC	CASRRTGINEQFF
TRBV11-3	-	TRBD2	TRBJ2-7	16	TGTGCCAGCAGCTTAGAATGGTCTAGCGGCGCCTACGAGCAGTACTTC	CASSLEWSSGAYEQYF
TRBV6-1	-	-	TRBJ1-2	14	TGTGCCAGCAGTGAAGCCGGGCGGACAAATGGCTACACCTTC	CASSEAGRTNGYTF
TRBV5-1	once	-	TRBJ2-2	15	TGCGCCAGCAGCTTGTCCACAGCGAACACCGGGGAGCTGTTTTTT	CASSLSTANTGELFF
TRBV19	once	TRBD1	TRBJ1-5	15	TGTGCCAGTAGTCCACGACAGGGGGGTTCGCAGCCCCAGCATTTT	CASSPRQGGSQPQHF
TRBV4-2	once	-	TRBJ1-3	18	TGTGCCAGCAGCCAATTCCAAGGGTTTGGGCAGGGGGGAAACACCATATATTTT	CASSQFQGFGQGGNTIYF
TRBV6-6	-	TRBD1	TRBJ1-2	14	TGTGCCAGCACTAAACCGACAGGGCGGCAGGGCTACACCTTC	CASTKPTGRQGYTF
TRBV2	-	TRBD1	TRBJ1-5	18	TGTGCCAGCAGCCCCGGGACAGTAACCCGATCCAGCAATCAGCCCCAGCATTTT	CASSPGTVTRSSNQPQHF
TRBV7-9	-	TRBD2	TRBJ2-1	14	TGTGCCAGCAGCTTAGATACTAGCGGGTCTGAGCAGTTCTTC	CASSLDTSGSEQFF
TRBV7-9	-	TRBD1	TRBJ2-3	17	TGTGCCAGCAGCTTAAGGACAGGGGGAGTCCCCCAAGATACGCAGTATTTT	CASSLRTGGVPQDTQYF
TRBV14	-	-	TRBJ1-1	16	TGTGCCAGCAGCCAAGACGCTCGTGGCGGGAACACTGAAGCTTTCTTT	CASSQDARGGNTEAFF
TRBV5-8	-	TRBD2	TRBJ2-1	17	TGTGCCAGCAGCTTGGACGAATGGACTAGACACTACAATGAGCAGTTCTTC	CASSLDEWTRHYNEQFF
TRBV5-1	-	-	TRBJ2-5	14	TGCGCCAGCAGCTTGGGGTGGAACGGGGAGACCCAGTACTTC	CASSLGWNGETQYF